This entry lists 14 T cell receptor beta chains sequenced from one sample in a study of cytomegalovirus exposure and HLA in healthy donors. The study ran its PCR with 60 Vbeta and 13 Jbeta primers. Libraries were prepared by immunoSEQ multiplex PCR; TCRdb keeps only in-frame clonotypes and omits some of them. The table lists under 150,000 clones, roughly 82% of them singletons. The sequenced material came from PBMCs. The receptors were gathered from a man aged 50-60 years in good health and CMV-seronegative.

The chain is built from TRBV6-5 and TRBJ2-7; D may be TRBD1 (5 bases). This CDR3 has 13 residues. With 2 bases removed from V and 7 bases from J, the gap between germline ends came to 12 bases. CDR1 is MNHEY, CDR2 SVGAGI, per germline. The CDR3 DNA reads as TGTGCCAGCAGTTACCAGGGCCCCACGGAGCAGTACTTC. This gives the protein CASSYQGPTEQYF.

The V gene is TRBV30, the J gene TRBJ2-7, with 10 bases matching TRBD1. This CDR3 has 16 residues. From germline, CDR1 is GTSNPN and CDR2 SVGIG (reference sequence). Germline trimming cut 0 bases from V and 4 bases from J; bases unmatched to any gene: 9. The CDR3 bases are TGTGCCTGGAGTGTGGGAAGGGGACAGGGGTTATACGAGCAGTACTTC. Translated, it gives CAWSVGRGQGLYEQYF. The full variable domain, with the rest looked up from reference TRBV30 and TRBJ2-7, is SQTIHQWPATLVQPVGSPLSLECTVEGTSNPNLYWYRQAAGRGLQLLFYSVGIGQISSEVPQNLSASRPQDRQFILSSKKLLLSDSGFYLCAWSVGRGQGLYEQYFGPGTRLTVT.

The rearrangement links TRBV5-1 to TRBJ2-2; possible D gene TRBD1, 6 bases. Per germline, CDR1 SGHRS and CDR2 YFSETQ. The CDR3 totals 15 residues. The V end was cut by 0 bases, the J end by 5 bases, with 11 bases between. In DNA, the CDR3 is TGCGCCAGCAGCTTGGGTGGTACAGGGACCGGGGAGCTGTTTTTT. Translation gives CASSLGGTGTGELFF.

The chain recombines TRBV10-2 with TRBJ1-6, with a tentative D call TRBD1 (5 bases). Germline V gene sequence: CDR1 WSHSY, CDR2 SAAADI. V shed 5 bases and J shed 6 bases, with 11 bases lying between them. The length of the CDR3 is 14 residues. CDR3 in amino acids: CASSKGGVNSPLHF. DNA for the CDR3: TGCGCCAGCAGTAAAGGAGGGGTTAATTCACCCCTCCACTTT.

V gene TRBV19 combines with J gene TRBJ2-4; 10 bases align to TRBD2. This CDR3 comprises 19 residues. The V and J ends lost 3 bases and 0 bases, in that order; junction bases with no gene match: 11. Germline V gives CDR1 LNHDA, CDR2 SQIVND (reference sequence). The CDR3 loop reads CASSIGLAGGGLAKNIQYF. CDR3 in DNA: TGTGCCAGTAGTATTGGTTTAGCGGGGGGCGGATTAGCCAAAAACATTCAGTACTTC. The whole variable domain, filled in from reference TRBV19 and TRBJ2-4, reads DGGITQSPKYLFRKEGQNVTLSCEQNLNHDAMYWYRQDPGQGLRLIYYSQIVNDFQKGDIAEGYSVSREKKESFPLTVTSAQKNPTAFYLCASSIGLAGGGLAKNIQYFGAGTRLSVL.

The table lists this clone with a few counts. Other DNA sequences of this sample code for an identical CDR3. The chain couples TRBV6-1 to TRBJ1-1; D might be TRBD1 (5 bases). The CDR3 loop spans 13 amino acids. Trimming cost V 0 bases and J 5 bases, with 7 bases left between them. From germline, CDR1 is MNHNS and CDR2 SASEGT. The CDR3 here is CASSEARGTEAFF. CDR3 nucleotide sequence: TGTGCCAGCAGTGAAGCCCGGGGGACTGAAGCTTTCTTT.

This clone was detected only a few times. This chain connects TRBV5-1 to TRBJ2-5; tentative D call: TRBD2 (6 bases). This CDR3 region has 13 residues. V dropped 7 bases and J dropped 4 bases, with 14 bases sitting between them. Germline V gene lookup returns CDR1 SGHRS and CDR2 YFSETQ. The CDR3 loop reads CASGRGGGETQYF. The DNA of the CDR3 is TGCGCCAGCGGGCGGGGCGGCGGAGAGACCCAGTACTTC.

The genes are TRBV19 and TRBJ1-2, with 9 bases fitting TRBD1. The V gene end was trimmed by 6 bases and the J gene end by 4 bases; junction bases not matched to a gene: 6. The V gene's germline CDR1 is LNHDA and CDR2 SQIVND (reference sequence). CDR3 length: 14 residues. CDR3 sequence (DNA): TGTGCCAGTAGAGAGGGACAGGGATTCTATGGCTACACCTTC. Translation: CASREGQGFYGYTF.

The chain carries TRBV14 and TRBJ2-7; possibly TRBD2 for D (6 bases). Trimming pared 4 bases from V and 2 bases from J, leaving 18 bases between. Germline CDR1 SGHDN, CDR2 FVKESK. The CDR3 has 16 amino acids. The CDR3: CASSPMAGIPPYEQYF. The CDR3 DNA reads TGTGCCAGCAGCCCGATGGCGGGGATCCCGCCCTACGAGCAGTACTTC.

This clone appeared a few times. This rearrangement joins TRBV30 to TRBJ1-5, with D maybe TRBD1 (6 bases). CDR1 GTSNPN and CDR2 SVGIG come from the germline V gene (reference sequence). CDR3 length equals 14 residues. Trimming took off 1 base at V and 4 bases at J, with 11 bases between the two ends. The CDR3 protein is CAWSEGQLNQPQHF. The CDR3 nucleotides are TGTGCCTGGAGTGAAGGACAGCTTAATCAGCCCCAGCATTTT. The entire variable domain, with the rest obtained from reference TRBV30 and TRBJ1-5, is as follows: SQTIHQWPATLVQPVGSPLSLECTVEGTSNPNLYWYRQAAGRGLQLLFYSVGIGQISSEVPQNLSASRPQDRQFILSSKKLLLSDSGFYLCAWSEGQLNQPQHFGDGTRLSIL.

J is TRBJ2-3 and V is TRBV7-2; D may be TRBD2 (5 bases). The CDR3 totals 19 residues. Deletions cut 1 base from V and 3 bases from J, with 23 bases between. CDR1 and CDR2 (germline): SGHTA, FQGNSA. The CDR3 DNA reads as TGTGCCAGCAGCTTAGAGGGCGCCTCACTAGATTTTGAAACAGATACGCAGTATTTT. Its translation: CASSLEGASLDFETDTQYF.

In DNA, the CDR3 is TGTGCCAGCAGTGATCAGGGGTTGACCTACGAGCAGTACTTC. Its translation: CASSDQGLTYEQYF. V and J are TRBV2 and TRBJ2-5; D is perhaps TRBD1 (6 bases). Judging by the DNA end, TRBJ2-7 fits better; the J call may be wrong. This CDR3 has 14 residues. Germline-derived CDR1 and CDR2 are SNHLY and FYNNEI.

This rearrangement joins TRBV9 to TRBJ2-1, with 8 bases identical to TRBD1. CDR1 SGDLS and CDR2 YYNGEE come from the germline V gene. With 3 bases clipped from V and 5 bases from J, the junction kept 4 bases outside the gene matches. The length of the CDR3 is 14 residues. CDR3 in amino acids: CASSDDRGDNEQFF. In DNA form, the CDR3 reads TGTGCCAGCAGCGATGACAGGGGAGACAATGAGCAGTTCTTC.

V is TRBV10-3 and J is TRBJ1-5; TRBD1 agrees at 7 bases. This CDR3 has 14 amino acids. In germline, CDR1 is ENHRY, CDR2 SYGVKD. Losses at the gene ends were 2 bases for V and 3 bases for J; bases not matched to a gene: 1. The CDR3 is CAISEDRANQPQHF. In DNA, the CDR3 is TGTGCCATCAGTGAGGACAGGGCCAATCAGCCCCAGCATTTT.